The clone carrying this T cell receptor (beta chain) was recorded a few times. These data originate in a study of TIL therapy for anti-PD-1-resistant metastatic lung cancer. Trimming took 3 bases from V and 9 from J, leaving 12 bases between them. The CDR3 has 13 residues. Per germline, CDR1 MNHNY and CDR2 SVGAGI (reference sequence). Time point here: pre-treatment sample, taken before nivolumab and TIL therapy. The tumor samples were excised metastases, mostly pleural nodules or supraclavicular lymph nodes. The immunoSEQ assay was v3. Generated by immunoSEQ multiplex PCR, the TCRdb table keeps only in-frame clones and is missing some. This repertoire shows 10,000 or so clones, 50% to 65% found once; its top ten account for over 9%.

The V and J genes are TRBV6-6 and TRBJ2-1, with D maybe TRBD2 (6 bases). Sequences were derived from tumor tissue, sampled at baseline. This receptor was taken from a person between 30 and 80 years old with non-small cell lung cancer. CDR3 nucleotides: TGTGCCAGCAGTTATCCAGGGACTGGTGAGCAGTTCTTC. This gives the protein CASSYPGTGEQFF.